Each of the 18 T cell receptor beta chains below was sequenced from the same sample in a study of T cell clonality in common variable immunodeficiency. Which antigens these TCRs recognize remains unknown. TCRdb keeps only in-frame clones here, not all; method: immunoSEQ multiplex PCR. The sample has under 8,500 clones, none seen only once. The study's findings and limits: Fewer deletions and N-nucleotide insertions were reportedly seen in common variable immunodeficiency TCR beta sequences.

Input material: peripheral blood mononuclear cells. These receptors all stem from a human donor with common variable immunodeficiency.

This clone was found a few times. The part of the CDR3 DNA that was read is TGTGCCAGCCAAGACCGGCGGAGCACAGATACG. Translated: CASQDRRSTDT. The whole CDR3 reads CASQDRRSTDTQYF. The V gene is TRBV7-2, the J gene TRBJ2-3; no firm D call. From the germline J gene comes the end of the CDR3, since the read stops 3 residues before it. Germline assignment: CDR1 SGHTA and CDR2 FQGNSA. This CDR3 is 14 amino acids long. Trimming pared 8 bases from V and 0 bases from J, leaving 12 bases between.

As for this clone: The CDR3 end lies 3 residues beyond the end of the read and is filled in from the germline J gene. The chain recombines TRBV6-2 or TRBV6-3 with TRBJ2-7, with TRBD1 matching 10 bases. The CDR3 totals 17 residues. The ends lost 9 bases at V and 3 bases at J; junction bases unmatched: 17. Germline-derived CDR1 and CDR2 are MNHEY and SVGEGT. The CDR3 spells CASRRNLGQGGNYEQYF. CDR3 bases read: TGTGCCAGTAGAAGGAACCTCGGACAGGGGGGTAACTACGAG.

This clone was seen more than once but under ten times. CDR3 sequence: CSAPGQHTNQPQHF. Partial CDR3 DNA: TGCAGTGCCCCAGGGCAACATACGAATCAGCCC. The J gene is TRBJ1-5, the V gene TRBV20-1, with a weak D call TRBD1 (5 bases). The read halts 3 residues ahead of the CDR3 end, with the missing end drawn from the germline J gene. CDR3 length: 14 amino acids. V shed 6 bases and J shed 4 bases, with 16 bases lying between them. Germline CDR1 is DFQATT and CDR2 is SNEGSKA (reference sequence).

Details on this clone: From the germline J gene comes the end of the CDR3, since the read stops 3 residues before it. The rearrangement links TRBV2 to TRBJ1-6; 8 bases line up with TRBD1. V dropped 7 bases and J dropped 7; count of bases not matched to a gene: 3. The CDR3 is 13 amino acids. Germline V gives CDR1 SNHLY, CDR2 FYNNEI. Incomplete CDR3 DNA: TGTGCCAGCAACAACAGGGGGAATTCACCC. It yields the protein CASNNRGNSP. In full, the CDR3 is CASNNRGNSPLHF.

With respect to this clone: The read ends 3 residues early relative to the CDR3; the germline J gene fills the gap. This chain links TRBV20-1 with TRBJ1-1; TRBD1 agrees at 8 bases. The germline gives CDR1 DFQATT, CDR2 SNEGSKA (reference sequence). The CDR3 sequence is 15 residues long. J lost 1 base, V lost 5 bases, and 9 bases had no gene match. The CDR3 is CSARPGTGSNTEAFF. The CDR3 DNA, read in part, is TGCAGTGCTCGTCCCGGGACAGGATCGAACACTGAA.

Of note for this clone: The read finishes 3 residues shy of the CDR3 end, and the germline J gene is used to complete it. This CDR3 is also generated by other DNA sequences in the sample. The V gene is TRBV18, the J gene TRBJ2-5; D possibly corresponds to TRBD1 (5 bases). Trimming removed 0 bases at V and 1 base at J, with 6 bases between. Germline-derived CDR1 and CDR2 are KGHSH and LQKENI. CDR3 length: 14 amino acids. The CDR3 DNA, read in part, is TGTGCCAGCTCACCACCTCAGGGCCAAGAGACC. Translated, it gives CASSPPQGQET. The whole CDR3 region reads CASSPPQGQETQYF.

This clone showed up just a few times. This CDR3 is CASSGDRGDTQYF. Incomplete CDR3 DNA: TGTGCCAGCAGTGGGGACAGAGGGGATACG. The rearrangement uses TRBV6-4 and TRBJ2-3; 7 bases align to TRBD1. The read ends 3 residues before the CDR3 terminus; that terminus is restored from the germline J gene. V dropped 4 bases and J dropped 6; count of bases not matched to a gene: 4. This CDR3 is built from 13 residues. Germline V gene sequence: CDR1 MRHNA, CDR2 SNTAGT.

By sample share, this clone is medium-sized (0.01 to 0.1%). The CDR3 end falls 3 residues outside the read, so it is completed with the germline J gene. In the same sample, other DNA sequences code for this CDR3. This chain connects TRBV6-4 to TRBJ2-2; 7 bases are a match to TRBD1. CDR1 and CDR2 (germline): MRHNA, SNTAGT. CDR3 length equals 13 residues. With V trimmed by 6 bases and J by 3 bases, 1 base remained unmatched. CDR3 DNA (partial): TGTGCCAGCAGCGACAGGGACACCGGGGAG. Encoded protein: CASSDRDTGE. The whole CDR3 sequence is CASSDRDTGELFF.

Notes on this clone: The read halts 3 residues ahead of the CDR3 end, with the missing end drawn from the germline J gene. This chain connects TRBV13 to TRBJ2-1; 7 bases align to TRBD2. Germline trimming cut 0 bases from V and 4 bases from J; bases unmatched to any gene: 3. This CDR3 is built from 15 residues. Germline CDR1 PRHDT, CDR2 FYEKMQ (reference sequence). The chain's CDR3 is CASSLGSGSYNEQFF. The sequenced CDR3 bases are TGTGCCAGCAGCTTAGGTAGCGGGTCTTACAATGAG.

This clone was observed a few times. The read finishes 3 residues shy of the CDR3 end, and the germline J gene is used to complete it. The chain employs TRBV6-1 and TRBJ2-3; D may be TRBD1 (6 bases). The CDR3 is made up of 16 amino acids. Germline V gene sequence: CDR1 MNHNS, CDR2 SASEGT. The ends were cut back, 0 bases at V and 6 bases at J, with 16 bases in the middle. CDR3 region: CASSEAIGGAPDTQYF. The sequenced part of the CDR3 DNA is TGTGCCAGCAGTGAAGCTATAGGGGGTGCCCCGGATACG.

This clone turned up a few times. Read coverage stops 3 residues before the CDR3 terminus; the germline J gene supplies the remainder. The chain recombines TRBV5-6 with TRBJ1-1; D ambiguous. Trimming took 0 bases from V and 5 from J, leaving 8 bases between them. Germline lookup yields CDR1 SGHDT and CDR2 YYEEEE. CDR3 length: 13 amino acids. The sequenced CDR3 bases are TGTGCCAGCAGCTTGGTTAGGGTTACTGAA. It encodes CASSLVRVTE. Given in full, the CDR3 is CASSLVRVTEAFF.

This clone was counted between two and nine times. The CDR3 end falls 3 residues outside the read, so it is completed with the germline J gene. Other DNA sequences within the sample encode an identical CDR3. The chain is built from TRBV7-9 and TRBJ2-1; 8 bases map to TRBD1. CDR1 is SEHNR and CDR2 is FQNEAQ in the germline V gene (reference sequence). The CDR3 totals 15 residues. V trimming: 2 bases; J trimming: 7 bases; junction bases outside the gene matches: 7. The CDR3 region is CASSLSQGARNEQFF. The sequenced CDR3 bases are TGTGCCAGCAGCTTATCCCAGGGGGCGCGGAATGAG.

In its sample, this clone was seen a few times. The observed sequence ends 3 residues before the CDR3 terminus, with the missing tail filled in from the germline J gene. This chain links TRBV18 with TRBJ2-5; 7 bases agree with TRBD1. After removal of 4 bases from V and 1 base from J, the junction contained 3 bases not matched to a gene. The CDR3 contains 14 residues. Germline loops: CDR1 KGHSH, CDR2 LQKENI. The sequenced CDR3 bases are TGTGCCAGCTCACTCCGGGACAGCCAAGAGACC. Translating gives CASSLRDSQET. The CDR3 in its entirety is CASSLRDSQETQYF.

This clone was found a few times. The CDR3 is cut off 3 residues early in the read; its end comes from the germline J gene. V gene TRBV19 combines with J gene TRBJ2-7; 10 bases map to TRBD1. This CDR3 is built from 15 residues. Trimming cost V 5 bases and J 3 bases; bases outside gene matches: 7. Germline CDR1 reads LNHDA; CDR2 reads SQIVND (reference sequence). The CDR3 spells CASSPGQGFRYEQYF. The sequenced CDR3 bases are TGTGCCAGTAGTCCGGGACAGGGGTTTCGCTACGAG.

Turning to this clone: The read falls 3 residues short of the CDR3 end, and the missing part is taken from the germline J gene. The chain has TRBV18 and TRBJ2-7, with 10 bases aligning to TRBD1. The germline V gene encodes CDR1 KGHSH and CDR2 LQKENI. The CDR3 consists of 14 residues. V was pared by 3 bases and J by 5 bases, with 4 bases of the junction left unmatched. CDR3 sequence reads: CASSPRDRGNEQYF. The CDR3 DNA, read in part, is TGTGCCAGCTCACCCCGGGACAGGGGCAACGAG.

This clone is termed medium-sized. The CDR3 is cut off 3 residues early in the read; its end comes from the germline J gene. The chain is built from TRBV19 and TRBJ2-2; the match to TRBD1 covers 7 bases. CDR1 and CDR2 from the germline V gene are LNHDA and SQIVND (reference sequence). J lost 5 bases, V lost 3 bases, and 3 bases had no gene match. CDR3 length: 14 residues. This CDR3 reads CASSIARGTGELFF. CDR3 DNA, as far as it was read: TGTGCCAGTAGTATTGCCAGGGGGACCGGGGAG. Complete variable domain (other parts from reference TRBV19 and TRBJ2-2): DGGITQSPKYLFRKEGQNVTLSCEQNLNHDAMYWYRQDPGQGLRLIYYSQIVNDFQKGDIAEGYSVSREKKESFPLTVTSAQKNPTAFYLCASSIARGTGELFFGEGSRLTVL.

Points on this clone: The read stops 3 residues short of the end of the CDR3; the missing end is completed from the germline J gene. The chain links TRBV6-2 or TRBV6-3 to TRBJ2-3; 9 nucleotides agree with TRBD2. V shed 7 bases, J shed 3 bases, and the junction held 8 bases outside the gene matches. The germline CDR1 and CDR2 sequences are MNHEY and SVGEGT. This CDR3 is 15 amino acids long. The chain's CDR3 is CASKRSSGATDTQYF. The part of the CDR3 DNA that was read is TGTGCCAGCAAAAGGTCTAGCGGGGCGACAGATACG.

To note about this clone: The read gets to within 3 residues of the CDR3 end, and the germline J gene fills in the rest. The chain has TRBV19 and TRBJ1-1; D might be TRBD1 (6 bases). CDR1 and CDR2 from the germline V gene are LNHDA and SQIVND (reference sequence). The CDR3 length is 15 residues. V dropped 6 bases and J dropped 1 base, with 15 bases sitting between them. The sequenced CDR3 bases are TGTGCCAGTAGGCAGACCGGGACACCGAACACTGAA. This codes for CASRQTGTPNTE. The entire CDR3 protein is CASRQTGTPNTEAFF.